This T cell receptor beta chain was sequenced in a study of blood T cell repertoires in COVID-19. Overall study context: The samples span acute and convalescent COVID-19 from the United States, Italy and Spain. PBMCs, B-cell-depleted T cells, or T cells provided the cDNA or gDNA that made up the material.

This clone has just one count. Per the authors' pipeline: It was from reference gene primer amplification that nucleated cell counts were estimated. Produced via immunoSEQ multiplex PCR; TCRdb's table is partial and in-frame only. V, J and clone size derive from that table, while D and trimming were established from the DNA sequence. This table holds 97,000 or so clones, 70% to 90% found once. The CDR3 has 15 amino acids. Trimming removed 2 bases from V and 1 base from J, with 11 bases in between. Germline V CDR1 and CDR2: MNHEY, SVGAGI. The sequencing input was peripheral blood. The chain recombines TRBV6-5 with TRBJ1-1; TRBD1 might be the D (6 bases). The receptor's source is a man aged 55 to 69 with acute or convalescent COVID-19. CDR3 region: CASSYGDIQNTEAFF. CDR3 DNA sequence: TGTGCCAGCAGTTACGGGGACATCCAGAACACTGAAGCTTTCTTT.